The next 17 T cell receptor beta chains were all read from a single sample in a study of CD8 T cell repertoires and HIV-1 epitope variants. Their antigens remain unidentified. TCRdb keeps only in-frame clones here, not all; method: immunoSEQ multiplex PCR. The sample contains approximately 4,000 clones, around two thirds of which appear only once. Sequencing input: cultured CD8+ T cells derived from PBMCs. The receptors originated from a male donor with HIV.

This sequence joins TRBV7-7 and TRBJ2-5; either TRBD1 or TRBD2 may supply D (7 bases each). CDR1 is SSHAT and CDR2 is FNYEAQ in the germline V gene (reference sequence). CDR3 size: 15 residues. V dropped 5 bases and J dropped 2 bases, with 15 bases sitting between them. The CDR3 here is CASSQGGAVQETQYF. DNA for the CDR3: TGTGCCAGCAGCCAGGGGGGGGCTGTACAAGAGACCCAGTACTTC. The entire variable domain, with the rest obtained from reference TRBV7-7 and TRBJ2-5, is as follows: GAGVSQSPRYKVTKRGQDVTLRCDPISSHATLYWYQQALGQGPEFLTYFNYEAQPDKSGLPSDRFSAERPEGSISTLTIQRTEQRDSAMYRCASSQGGAVQETQYFGPGTRLLVL.

This chain joins TRBV11-3 and TRBJ2-7, with D maybe TRBD2 (6 bases). This CDR3 comprises 12 residues. Germline assignment: CDR1 SGHNT and CDR2 YENEEA. V lost 2 bases to trimming and J lost 6 bases, with 8 bases between them. The CDR3 DNA reads TGTGCCAGCAGCTTACGAGCGGGCGAGCAGTACTTC. Translated, it gives CASSLRAGEQYF.

The rearrangement links TRBV2 to TRBJ2-3; tentative D call: TRBD2 (7 bases). Trimming took 8 bases from V and 3 from J, leaving 18 bases between them. This CDR3 region has 15 residues. Germline V CDR1 and CDR2: SNHLY, FYNNEI. In nucleotides, the CDR3 is TGTGCCAGCCGAATGGGAGGGGGTTGGACAGATACGCAGTATTTT. It is translated as CASRMGGGWTDTQYF.

The V and J genes are TRBV5-4 and TRBJ2-7; a weak D match, TRBD1 (6 bases). Trimming removed 0 bases from V and 3 bases from J, with 22 bases in between. This CDR3 is built from 18 residues. Germline CDR1 SGHNT, CDR2 YYREEE (reference sequence). In DNA, the CDR3 is TGTGCCAGCAGCTTGGATCCCTTTCCCCCGGACAGCCACTACGAGCAGTACTTC. Residues: CASSLDPFPPDSHYEQYF.

The J gene is TRBJ2-7, the V gene TRBV28, with unresolved D. Trimming removed 8 bases from V and 0 bases from J, with 17 bases in between. The CDR3 length is 15 residues. Germline CDR1 reads MDHEN; CDR2 reads SYDVKM. CDR3 loop: CASLPLGPTSYEQYF. The CDR3 DNA is TGTGCCAGCCTCCCCCTGGGTCCTACCTCCTACGAGCAGTACTTC. The entire variable domain, with the rest obtained from reference TRBV28 and TRBJ2-7, is as follows: DVKVTQSSRYLVKRTGEKVFLECVQDMDHENMFWYRQDPGLGLRLIYFSYDVKMKEKGDIPEGYSVSREKKERFSLILESASTNQTSMYLCASLPLGPTSYEQYFGPGTRLTVT.

V usage is TRBV7-9 and J usage is TRBJ2-2; the D gene is possibly TRBD2 (6 bases). The CDR3 is 14 amino acids. Trimming shortened V by 5 bases and J by 1 base, and 8 bases separated the two germline ends. Germline V gene data show CDR1 as SEHNR and CDR2 as FQNEAQ (reference sequence). This CDR3 reads CASSTGVNTGELFF. CDR3 DNA: TGTGCCAGCAGCACGGGAGTGAACACCGGGGAGCTGTTTTTT.

This clone was seen once. V gene TRBV11-2 combines with J gene TRBJ2-5; 9 bases are shared with TRBD2. After removal of 1 base from V and 4 bases from J, the junction contained 4 bases not matched to a gene. The CDR3 has 15 amino acids. Germline CDR1 is SGHAT and CDR2 is FQNNGV. Here the CDR3 reads CASSLVNSGGETQYF. The CDR3 DNA sequence: TGTGCCAGCAGCTTAGTTAATAGCGGGGGAGAGACCCAGTACTTC.

CDR3 nucleotide sequence: TGTGCCAGCAGCTTGGGACAATTCTATGGCTACACCTTC. The encoded protein is CASSLGQFYGYTF. The chain has TRBV5-6 and TRBJ1-2; D call uncertain. Germline V gene sequence: CDR1 SGHDT, CDR2 YYEEEE. Trimming pared 0 bases from V and 4 bases from J, leaving 7 bases between. The length of the CDR3 is 13 residues. The full variable domain, in which reference TRBV5-6 and TRBJ1-2 provide the parts outside the CDR3, is DAGVTQSPTHLIKTRGQQVTLRCSPKSGHDTVSWYQQALGQGPQFIFQYYEEEERQRGNFPDRFSGHQFPNYSSELNVNALLLGDSALYLCASSLGQFYGYTFGSGTRLTVV.

On this clone: It is likely a read error, because the conserved phenylalanine at the end of the CDR3 is missing. V and J are TRBV9 and TRBJ1-2; D is uncertain. This CDR3 is built from 13 residues. V was cut by 0 bases and J by 9 bases, with 12 bases left in between. Germline V gene data show CDR1 as SGDLS and CDR2 as YYNGEE. The CDR3 region is CASSVDEGGSYTS. The CDR3 DNA reads TGTGCCAGCAGCGTAGACGAGGGAGGGAGCTACACCTCC.

V gene TRBV2 combines with J gene TRBJ2-7; weak D call: TRBD1 (6 bases). Trimming stripped 8 bases from V and 1 base from J, with 12 bases between. This CDR3 has 13 amino acids. Germline CDR1 is SNHLY and CDR2 is FYNNEI. This chain's CDR3 is CASGRDISYEQYF. DNA of the CDR3: TGTGCCAGCGGCCGGGACATTTCCTACGAGCAGTACTTC.

The sample holds a few counts of this clone. The chain joins TRBV6-4 to TRBJ1-1; D may be TRBD1 (5 bases). Trimming stripped 4 bases from V and 4 bases from J, with 10 bases between. Germline CDR1 and CDR2: MRHNA and SNTAGT. This CDR3 spans 13 amino acids. This CDR3 reads CASSVSGSTEAFF. The CDR3 bases are TGTGCCAGCAGTGTATCAGGGAGCACTGAAGCTTTCTTT.

The gene calls are TRBV6-5 and TRBJ2-1; 12 positions match TRBD2. This CDR3 spans 15 amino acids. The germline V gene has CDR1 MNHEY and CDR2 SVGAGI. Trimming took 5 bases from V and 5 from J; bases not matched to a gene: 4. As DNA, the CDR3 is TGTGCCAGCAGTCCCGGACTAGCGGGACACAATGAGCAGTTCTTC. Translated, it gives CASSPGLAGHNEQFF.

The chain carries TRBV5-5 and TRBJ2-7; D perhaps matches TRBD2 (6 bases). Germline CDR1 SGHKS, CDR2 YYEKEE (reference sequence). V was cut by 4 bases and J by 4 bases, with 15 bases left in between. The length of the CDR3 is 14 residues. The CDR3 protein is CASSPGGSGYEQYF. The CDR3 DNA sequence: TGTGCCAGCAGCCCCGGCGGTAGCGGATACGAGCAGTACTTC. Supplemented by reference TRBV5-5 and TRBJ2-7, the full variable domain reads DAGVTQSPTHLIKTRGQQVTLRCSPISGHKSVSWYQQVLGQGPQFIFQYYEKEERGRGNFPDRFSARQFPNYSSELNVNALLLGDSALYLCASSPGGSGYEQYFGPGTRLTVT.

This clone appeared a single time. The chain combines TRBV27 with TRBJ2-4; TRBD2 might be the D (6 bases). The CDR3 has 17 amino acids. Germline lookup yields CDR1 MNHEY and CDR2 SMNVEV (reference sequence). V gave up 2 bases and J gave up 7 bases, with 21 bases separating them. In DNA, the CDR3 is TGTGCCAGCAGTTTACTCACCACCGGACGGGACTCGAACATTCAGTACTTC. Its protein product is CASSLLTTGRDSNIQYF.

V and J are TRBV28 and TRBJ2-1, with 8 bases matching TRBD2. CDR3 length: 17 residues. Trimming took 4 bases from V and 2 from J; bases not matched to a gene: 10. Germline V CDR1 and CDR2: MDHEN, SYDVKM. DNA of the CDR3: TGTGCCAGCAGTTCTTTACGGGGGGGCGCTACCTACAATGAGCAGTTCTTC. Translation: CASSSLRGGATYNEQFF.

V is TRBV5-6 and J is TRBJ1-1, with D hard to call. V was pared by 3 bases and J by 0 bases, with 6 bases between. Germline values: CDR1 SGHDT, CDR2 YYEEEE. The CDR3 is 13 amino acids. CDR3: CASSWALNTEAFF. Written as DNA, the CDR3 is TGTGCCAGCAGCTGGGCTTTGAACACTGAAGCTTTCTTT.

On this clone: Germline and junction disagree at one end, which may indicate a read error. The V and J genes are TRBV5-5 and TRBJ1-2, with D uncertain. Germline CDR1 is SGHKS and CDR2 is YYEKEE (reference sequence). This CDR3 has 16 amino acids. Here the CDR3 reads CASSQDPVELDYGYTF. CDR3 bases: TGCGCCAGCAGCCAAGATCCCGTCGAACTCGACTATGGCTACACCTTC.